The 30 T cell receptor beta chains reported below all come from one sample, sequenced in a study of T-cell memory formation after mild COVID-19. TCRdb reanalysed the 5' RACE reads using MiXCR and keeps one entry per CDR3 protein. The sample includes a few hundred thousand distinct CDR3 sequences, roughly 15% of them seen just once. Sample: PBMCs or a T cell subset sorted from them (not recorded which). The source of these receptors is a man younger than 35 who had mild COVID-19 (a few samples of this study predate the infection). Cell type and time point are not known.

The chain employs TRBV7-2 and TRBJ2-1; D remains unclear. Germline CDR1 reads SGHTA; CDR2 reads FQGNSA. V dropped 5 bases and J dropped 6 bases, with 11 bases sitting between them. This CDR3 spans 13 amino acids. In DNA form, the CDR3 reads TGTGCCAGCAGCCCTGCGGCCAGCAATGAGCAGTTCTTC. This sequence encodes CASSPAASNEQFF.

This clonotype was observed many times. The genes are TRBV5-1 and TRBJ2-1, with unresolved D. CDR1 SGHRS and CDR2 YFSETQ come from the germline V gene. The CDR3 is 12 amino acids. Trimming stripped 1 base from V and 8 bases from J, with 7 bases between. The CDR3 region is CASSLSFDEQFF. The CDR3 region has the DNA TGCGCCAGCAGCTTGTCCTTCGATGAGCAGTTCTTC.

This chain links TRBV6-6 with TRBJ1-1; perhaps TRBD1 as D (5 bases). The CDR3 runs to 14 residues. V dropped 2 bases and J dropped 1 base, with 8 bases sitting between them. Germline V gene data show CDR1 as MNHNY and CDR2 as SVGAGI (reference sequence). In nucleotides, the CDR3 is TGTGCCAGCAGTTACCGGGACCGGAACACTGAAGCTTTCTTT. Residues: CASSYRDRNTEAFF.

The rearrangement links TRBV6-2 or TRBV6-3 to TRBJ2-1; D perhaps matches TRBD1 (5 bases). The V end was cut by 2 bases, the J end by 9 bases, with 14 bases between. The CDR3 sequence is 14 residues long. Germline V CDR1 and CDR2: MNHEY, SVGEGT. The CDR3 sequence is CASSYLQGVGEQFF. The CDR3 DNA reads TGTGCCAGCAGTTACCTCCAGGGTGTAGGTGAGCAGTTCTTC.

DNA of the CDR3: TGTGCCAGCAGTTTAGTAAGTGGCAGGAACTATGGCTACACCTTC. Translating gives CASSLVSGRNYGYTF. J is TRBJ1-2 and V is TRBV12-3 or TRBV12-4; no clear D gene. Trimming stripped 1 base from V and 2 bases from J, with 11 bases between. This CDR3 spans 15 amino acids.

In regard to this clonotype: One end of the junction does not line up with germline, which may come from a read error. The V gene is TRBV7-9, the J gene TRBJ2-3; TRBD2 aligns across 13 bases. CDR1 is SEHNR and CDR2 is FQNEAQ in the germline V gene (reference sequence). The CDR3 loop spans 14 amino acids. CDR3 bases: TGTGCCAGCAGCGGGACTAGCGGGGATCCGGGTCAGAATTTT. Translated, it gives CASSGTSGDPGQNF. Full variable domain (remainder filled in from reference TRBV7-9 and TRBJ2-3): DTGVSQNPRHKITKRGQNVTFRCDPISEHNRLYWYRQTLGQGPEFLTYFQNEAQLEKSRLLSDRFSAERPKGSFSTLEIQRTEQGDSAMYLCASSGTSGDPGQNFGPGTRLTVL.

This clonotype was recorded a few times. The chain employs TRBV7-9 and TRBJ2-5; weak D call: TRBD1 (5 bases). From germline, CDR1 is SEHNR and CDR2 FQNEAQ (reference sequence). This CDR3 is built from 12 residues. V lost 4 bases and J lost 2, with 5 bases in between. The CDR3 DNA follows: TGTGCCAGCAGCTGGACACAAGAGACCCAGTACTTC. It specifies CASSWTQETQYF.

This clonotype has a count of ten or more. The genes are TRBV5-5 and TRBJ2-7; a weak D match, TRBD1 (5 bases). CDR3 size: 14 residues. Germline CDR1 reads SGHKS; CDR2 reads YYEKEE (reference sequence). Trimming took 2 bases from V and 6 from J, leaving 15 bases between them. CDR3 residues: CASSLRAGSGEQYF. The CDR3 DNA sequence: TGTGCCAGCAGCTTACGGGCAGGGTCAGGCGAGCAGTACTTC.

The genes are TRBV18 and TRBJ1-2; 9 nucleotides align to TRBD1. J gave up 4 bases and V 3 bases, and 18 bases lay outside the gene matches. The CDR3 consists of 19 residues. Per the germline V gene, CDR1 is KGHSH and CDR2 is LQKENI. The CDR3 protein is CASSPYRTGDFEGTYGYTF. Written as DNA, the CDR3 is TGTGCCAGCTCACCGTACAGGACAGGGGACTTTGAGGGAACCTATGGCTACACCTTC.

This clonotype has a handful of counts. V is TRBV12-3 or TRBV12-4 and J is TRBJ1-1; no clear D. CDR3 length: 13 residues. Deletions cut 3 bases from V and 8 bases from J, with 13 bases between. This CDR3 reads CASSFGVVGEAFF. In DNA, the CDR3 is TGTGCCAGCAGTTTCGGGGTGGTCGGAGAAGCTTTCTTT.

The chain combines TRBV28 with TRBJ1-4, with 10 bases matching TRBD1. Germline assignment: CDR1 MDHEN and CDR2 SYDVKM. V shed 3 bases, J shed 7 bases, and the junction held 8 bases outside the gene matches. The CDR3 is 16 residues long. CDR3 coding DNA: TGTGCCAGCAGTTTCGGGACAGGGGAACTCGGTGAAAAACTGTTTTTT. Amino acid sequence: CASSFGTGELGEKLFF.

The chain couples TRBV6-5 to TRBJ2-3; TRBD2 is a possible D gene (6 bases). The V end was cut by 4 bases, the J end by 3 bases, with 11 bases between. This CDR3 spans 14 amino acids. CDR1 MNHEY and CDR2 SVGAGI come from the germline V gene. CDR3 bases: TGTGCCAGCAGTTTTCAACGGGAGACAGATACGCAGTATTTT. As protein: CASSFQRETDTQYF.

This chain uses TRBV12-3 or TRBV12-4 with TRBJ1-1; D unclear. The CDR3 contains 13 residues. The germline V and J ends were trimmed by 6 bases and 11 bases, with 19 bases remaining between them. The CDR3 DNA follows: TGTGCCAGCAGCAGCCAGTACAGAACTGGGGCTTTCTTT. This codes for CASSSQYRTGAFF.

This chain joins TRBV20-1 and TRBJ2-7; D gene unclear. Trimming shortened V by 0 bases and J by 0 bases, and 9 bases separated the two germline ends. In germline, CDR1 is DFQATT, CDR2 SNEGSKA (reference sequence). CDR3 size: 14 residues. DNA for the CDR3: TGCAGTGCTAGAGATAGATGGGACTCCTACGAGCAGTACTTC. Protein: CSARDRWDSYEQYF.

This chain links TRBV7-8 with TRBJ2-1; D is possibly TRBD2 (6 bases). The germline CDR1 and CDR2 sequences are SGHVS and FQNEAQ. CDR3 length equals 13 residues. V shed 2 bases and J shed 9 bases, with 11 bases lying between them. The CDR3 DNA is TGTGCCAGCAGCTTATCCGGAGGGGCTGAGCAGTTCTTC. This sequence encodes CASSLSGGAEQFF.

The chain combines TRBV3-1 with TRBJ2-7; TRBD2 might be the D (6 bases). Germline values: CDR1 LGHDT, CDR2 YNNKEL (reference sequence). The CDR3 spans 13 residues. With 5 bases removed from V and 3 bases from J, the gap between germline ends came to 11 bases. CDR3 in DNA: TGTGCCAGCAGCTACCCGGGGGACTACGAGCAGTACTTC. Protein sequence: CASSYPGDYEQYF.

This clonotype was observed a handful of times. The CDR3 DNA reads as TGCGCCAGCAGCCCGACAGGGTCAACAGATACGCAGTATTTT. It is translated as CASSPTGSTDTQYF. The chain uses TRBV5-1 and TRBJ2-3; 7 positions match TRBD1. Germline V CDR1 and CDR2: SGHRS, YFSETQ. V trimming: 4 bases; J trimming: 3 bases; junction bases outside the gene matches: 5. The CDR3 has 14 amino acids.

Only a few counts were recorded for this clonotype. V gene TRBV7-2 combines with J gene TRBJ2-3; D might be TRBD1 (6 bases). Deletions cut 3 bases from V and 0 bases from J, with 10 bases between. This CDR3 has 15 amino acids. Per the germline V gene, CDR1 is SGHTA and CDR2 is FQGNSA. CDR3 in amino acids: CASSFTGPSTDTQYF. In nucleotides, the CDR3 is TGTGCCAGCAGCTTTACAGGGCCCAGCACAGATACGCAGTATTTT.

This clonotype appeared once. The CDR3 sequence: CAWRRGSTGEQYF. Here the CDR3 DNA reads TGTGCCTGGAGGCGGGGGTCGACGGGCGAGCAGTACTTC. V and J are TRBV30 and TRBJ2-7; 7 bases are a match to TRBD2. The germline V gene has CDR1 GTSNPN and CDR2 SVGIG (reference sequence). V gave up 3 bases and J gave up 6 bases; unmatched junction bases: 8. The CDR3 loop spans 13 amino acids.

This clonotype occurred many times. The chain carries TRBV5-1 and TRBJ2-3; D not resolved. The V and J ends lost 0 bases and 0 bases respectively, with 11 bases between them. The V gene's germline CDR1 is SGHRS and CDR2 YFSETQ. CDR3 length: 16 amino acids. This CDR3 is CASSLEGRSSTDTQYF. CDR3 DNA: TGCGCCAGCAGCTTGGAGGGCAGATCTAGCACAGATACGCAGTATTTT.

V gene TRBV7-2 combines with J gene TRBJ1-6; D not certain. CDR1 SGHTA and CDR2 FQGNSA come from the germline V gene. V shed 1 base and J shed 7 bases, with 8 bases lying between them. This CDR3 comprises 14 residues. The CDR3 loop is CASSLEQLNSPLHF. In nucleotides, the CDR3 is TGTGCCAGCAGCTTAGAACAGTTGAATTCACCCCTCCACTTT.

This clonotype has a handful of counts. The chain couples TRBV20-1 to TRBJ1-5; maybe TRBD1 (5 bases). Trimming pared 1 base from V and 5 bases from J, leaving 15 bases between. Germline values: CDR1 DFQATT, CDR2 SNEGSKA (reference sequence). The CDR3 loop spans 15 amino acids. This CDR3 is CSARAGTAGDQPQHF. In DNA, the CDR3 is TGCAGTGCTAGAGCCGGGACCGCCGGAGATCAGCCCCAGCATTTT.

The table lists this clonotype with many counts. DNA for the CDR3: TGTGCCAGCATCCCCGGGGGACTAGCGGGGTCCTACACAGATACGCAGTATTTT. It specifies CASIPGGLAGSYTDTQYF. The chain is built from TRBV11-2 and TRBJ2-3, with 13 bases matching TRBD2. This CDR3 has 18 amino acids. With V trimmed by 7 bases and J by 2 bases, 12 bases remained unmatched. CDR1 and CDR2 from the germline V gene are SGHAT and FQNNGV.

The gene calls are TRBV5-6 and TRBJ2-5, with 9 bases matching TRBD1. The ends lost 0 bases at V and 3 bases at J; junction bases unmatched: 6. The germline gives CDR1 SGHDT, CDR2 YYEEEE. CDR3 length: 16 residues. In nucleotides, the CDR3 is TGTGCCAGCAGCTTGGGGGGACAGGGACTCAAAGAGACCCAGTACTTC. It is translated as CASSLGGQGLKETQYF.

The chain joins TRBV9 to TRBJ2-2, with 10 bases matching TRBD2. Germline assignment: CDR1 SGDLS and CDR2 YYNGEE. Germline trimming cut 4 bases from V and 6 bases from J; bases unmatched to any gene: 3. The CDR3 is 14 amino acids. The CDR3 sequence: CASSPGLAAGELFF. The DNA of the CDR3 is TGTGCCAGCAGCCCCGGACTAGCGGCCGGGGAGCTGTTTTTT.

This chain links TRBV28 with TRBJ2-2; D is uncertain. Germline-derived CDR1 and CDR2 are MDHEN and SYDVKM. The CDR3 spans 14 residues. V gave up 2 bases and J gave up 7 bases, with 11 bases separating them. The chain's CDR3 is CASSLLRAVGELFF. The CDR3, as DNA: TGTGCCAGCAGTTTACTTCGGGCGGTCGGGGAGCTGTTTTTT. The complete variable domain, with remaining parts taken from reference TRBV28 and TRBJ2-2, reads DVKVTQSSRYLVKRTGEKVFLECVQDMDHENMFWYRQDPGLGLRLIYFSYDVKMKEKGDIPEGYSVSREKKERFSLILESASTNQTSMYLCASSLLRAVGELFFGEGSRLTVL.

J is TRBJ1-4 and V is TRBV7-2, with D unclear. V lost 2 bases and J lost 8, with 15 bases in between. The CDR3 contains 15 residues. The germline CDR1 and CDR2 sequences are SGHTA and FQGNSA. CDR3 residues: CASSLRSRVGEKLFF. The DNA for the CDR3 is TGTGCCAGCAGCTTACGGTCGAGGGTGGGGGAAAAACTGTTTTTT.

The sample holds many counts of this clonotype. CDR3 residues: CASSLVPGDTQYF. CDR3 nucleotides: TGTGCCAGCAGCTTAGTCCCCGGAGATACGCAGTATTTT. The chain recombines TRBV7-3 with TRBJ2-3; no clear D. Per the germline V gene, CDR1 is SGHTA and CDR2 is FQGTGA. The CDR3 is 13 amino acids. Trimming removed 2 bases at V and 5 bases at J, with 8 bases between. Variable domain in full (rest from reference TRBV7-3 and TRBJ2-3): GAGVSQTPSNKVTEKGKYVELRCDPISGHTALYWYRQSLGQGPEFLIYFQGTGAADDSGLPNDRFFAVRPEGSVSTLKIQRTERGDSAVYLCASSLVPGDTQYFGPGTRLTVL.

This chain links TRBV12-3 or TRBV12-4 with TRBJ1-2; D remains ambiguous. This CDR3 has 13 amino acids. V was cut by 6 bases and J by 0 bases, with 8 bases left in between. The CDR3 loop reads CASSPMANYGYTF. The CDR3 DNA reads TGTGCCAGCAGCCCGATGGCTAACTATGGCTACACCTTC.

The rearrangement links TRBV20-1 to TRBJ1-4; 7 nucleotides align to TRBD1. After removal of 1 base from V and 5 bases from J, the junction contained 4 bases not matched to a gene. The CDR3 contains 14 residues. Germline CDR1 and CDR2: DFQATT and SNEGSKA (reference sequence). This CDR3 reads CSARVNRGNEKLFF. The DNA for the CDR3 is TGCAGTGCTAGAGTTAACAGGGGAAATGAAAAACTGTTTTTT.